A selection of T cell receptor beta chains follows, all from one sample in a study of CD8+ T cells in alopecia areata. TCRdb's table, derived via immunoSEQ multiplex PCR, lists solely in-frame clones and lacks some. Of about 180,000 clones listed, about 72% are singletons. The sample in question was CD8+ T cells sorted from blood, obtained at week 0. The receptors originated from a human donor with alopecia areata. The CDR3 runs from the conserved cysteine through the conserved F or W. Fields, in order: D gene, J gene, V gene, clone size, CDR3 protein, CDR3 DNA. D genes are given only for firm matches. Rows may omit the clone size; those that give it use once, few, many or a size class.

>-|TRBJ1-4|TRBV5-6|-
CASSFGGREKLFF
TGTGCCAGCAGCTTCGGGGGTCGGGAAAAACTGTTTTTT
>-|TRBJ2-5|TRBV13|-
CASSPGIPRETQYF
TGTGCCAGCAGCCCCGGGATCCCGCGGGAGACCCAGTACTTC
>TRBD1|TRBJ2-5|TRBV15|-
CATSSRDREYQETQYF
TGTGCCACCAGCTCCCGGGACAGAGAGTACCAAGAGACCCAGTACTTC
>-|TRBJ2-3|TRBV7-9|-
CASSTADTQYF
TGTGCCAGCAGTACGGCAGATACGCAGTATTTT
>-|TRBJ1-2|TRBV9|-
CASSVADYGYTF
TGTGCCAGCAGCGTAGCCGACTATGGCTACACCTTC
>-|TRBJ2-7|TRBV4-2|-
CASSQGSGPGYEQYF
TGTGCCAGCAGCCAAGGTTCGGGACCAGGGTACGAGCAGTACTTC
>TRBD2|TRBJ2-1|TRBV27|-
CASSPLAGGLNEQFF
TGTGCCAGCAGCCCTCTAGCGGGGGGGCTTAATGAGCAGTTCTTC
>-|TRBJ2-1|TRBV29-1|-
CSAEGRANEQFF
TGCAGCGCCGAAGGCAGGGCCAATGAGCAGTTCTTC
>-|TRBJ2-2|TRBV29-1|-
CSVARGRPGELFF
TGCAGCGTTGCTCGGGGGCGGCCCGGGGAGCTGTTTTTT
>-|TRBJ2-3|TRBV27|few
CASSYRHRVTDTQYF
TGTGCCAGCAGTTACAGGCACAGGGTGACAGATACGCAGTATTTT
>-|TRBJ1-1|TRBV29-1|-
CSVDPIIQFGSLDTEAFF
TGCAGCGTTGACCCTATTATTCAGTTTGGGAGTTTAGACACTGAAGCTTTCTTT
>TRBD1|TRBJ1-1|TRBV7-9|-
CASSPGQGENTEAFF
TGTGCCAGCAGCCCCGGACAGGGGGAAAACACTGAAGCTTTCTTT
>-|TRBJ1-1|TRBV5-1|-
CASTRGTEAFF
TGCGCCAGCACTCGCGGGACTGAAGCTTTCTTT
>TRBD1|TRBJ1-1|TRBV4-1|-
CASSQEGGAGGAFF
TGCGCCAGCAGCCAAGAGGGTGGGGCAGGGGGAGCTTTCTTT
>-|TRBJ1-1|TRBV27|-
CASSPRRELNTEAFF
TGTGCCAGCAGTCCTCGACGGGAACTGAACACTGAAGCTTTCTTT
>-|TRBJ1-5|TRBV15|few
CATSRPGRSNQPQHF
TGTGCCACCAGCAGACCGGGACGCTCCAATCAGCCCCAGCATTTT
>TRBD1|TRBJ1-1|TRBV29-1|few
CSDRTGGTEAFF
TGCAGCGACCGGACAGGGGGCACTGAAGCTTTCTTT
>-|TRBJ2-3|TRBV10-3|few
CAISATDTQYF
TGTGCCATCAGTGCGACAGATACGCAGTATTTT
>-|TRBJ2-5|TRBV7-9|-
CASRHGTQETQYF
TGTGCCAGCAGGCACGGGACCCAAGAGACCCAGTACTTC
>-|TRBJ2-2|TRBV4-1|few
CASSQDGGLSTGELFF
TGCGCCAGCAGCCAAGATGGAGGGCTTAGCACCGGGGAGCTGTTTTTT
>-|TRBJ2-7|TRBV11-2|-
CASSLGATGIYEQYF
TGTGCCAGCAGCTTAGGGGCAACAGGGATCTACGAGCAGTACTTC
>-|TRBJ1-4|TRBV30|-
CAWSGDPEKLFF
TGTGCCTGGAGTGGGGATCCCGAAAAACTGTTTTTT
>-|TRBJ1-1|TRBV19|few
CASSIPGRRNTEAFF
TGTGCCAGTAGTATCCCGGGACGGAGAAACACTGAAGCTTTCTTT
>-|TRBJ1-3|TRBV30|-
CAWKPEGNTIYF
TGTGCCTGGAAACCCGAGGGAAACACCATATATTTT
>TRBD2|TRBJ2-1|TRBV7-7|-
CASSSLAGGRSEQFF
TGTGCTAGCAGCTCCTTAGCGGGGGGGCGTAGTGAGCAGTTCTTC